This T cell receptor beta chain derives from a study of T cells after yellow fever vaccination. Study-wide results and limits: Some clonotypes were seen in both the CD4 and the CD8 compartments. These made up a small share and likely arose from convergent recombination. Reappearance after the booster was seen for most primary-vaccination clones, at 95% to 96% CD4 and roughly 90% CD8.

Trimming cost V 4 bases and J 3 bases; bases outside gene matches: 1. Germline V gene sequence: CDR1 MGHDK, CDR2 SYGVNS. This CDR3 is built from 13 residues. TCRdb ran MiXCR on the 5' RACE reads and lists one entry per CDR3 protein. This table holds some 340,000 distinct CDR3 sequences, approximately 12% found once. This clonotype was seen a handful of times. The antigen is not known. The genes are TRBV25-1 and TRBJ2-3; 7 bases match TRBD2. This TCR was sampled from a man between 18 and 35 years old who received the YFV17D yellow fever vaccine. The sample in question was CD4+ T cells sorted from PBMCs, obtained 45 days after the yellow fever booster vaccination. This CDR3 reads CASSALATDTQYF. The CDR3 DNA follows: TGTGCCAGCAGTGCACTAGCGACAGATACGCAGTATTTT.